The clone carrying this TCR beta chain was counted between two and nine times. This record belongs to a study of T-cell memory formation after mild COVID-19. A single record per CDR3 protein comes from TCRdb applying MiXCR to the 5' RACE reads. The table has fewer than 250,000 distinct CDR3 sequences, approximately 16% seen once. The CDR3 is made up of 15 amino acids. The J segment lost 2 bases and the V segment lost 4 bases, leaving 3 bases of the junction unmatched. The germline V gene has CDR1 SGHRS and CDR2 YFSETQ. Sequencing input: PBMCs or a T cell subset sorted from them (not recorded which). The receptor was derived from an adult woman who had mild COVID-19 (a few samples of this study predate the infection). Cell type and time point are not known. The chain links TRBV5-1 to TRBJ2-3, with TRBD2 matching over 11 bases. CDR3: CASSQTSGDTDTQYF. CDR3 DNA: TGCGCCAGCAGCCAGACTAGCGGGGACACAGATACGCAGTATTTT.